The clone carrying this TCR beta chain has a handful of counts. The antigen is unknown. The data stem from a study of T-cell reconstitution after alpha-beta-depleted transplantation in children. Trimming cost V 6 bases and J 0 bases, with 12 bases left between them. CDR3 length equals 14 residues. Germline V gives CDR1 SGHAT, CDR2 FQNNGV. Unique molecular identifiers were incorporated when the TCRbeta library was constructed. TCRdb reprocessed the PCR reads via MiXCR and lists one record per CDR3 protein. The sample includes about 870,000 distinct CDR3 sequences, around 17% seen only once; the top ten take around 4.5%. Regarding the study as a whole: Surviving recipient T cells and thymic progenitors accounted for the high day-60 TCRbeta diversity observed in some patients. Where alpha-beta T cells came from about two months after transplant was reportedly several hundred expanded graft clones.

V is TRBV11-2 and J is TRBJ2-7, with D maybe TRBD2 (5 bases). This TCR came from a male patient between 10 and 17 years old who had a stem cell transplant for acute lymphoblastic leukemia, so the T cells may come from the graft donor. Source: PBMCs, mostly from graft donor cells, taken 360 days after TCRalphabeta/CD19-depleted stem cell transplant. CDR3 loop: CASRSRGISYEQYF. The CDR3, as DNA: TGTGCCAGCAGAAGTCGGGGAATCTCCTACGAGCAGTACTTC.